This T cell receptor (beta chain) was sequenced in a study of OX40 agonist ivuxolimab in advanced cancers. V shed 5 bases and J shed 3 bases, with 11 bases lying between them. This CDR3 contains 14 residues. Germline V CDR1 and CDR2: LNHDA, SQIVND (reference sequence). Data came from immunoSEQ multiplex PCR; TCRdb stores just in-frame clones and leaves some out. Of 100,000 to 150,000 clones listed, just under 95% were seen once; the top ten hold roughly 0.15%. Whole-study findings and limits: In CD8+ T cells, expanded clones were on average more numerous than in CD4+. Partial responders treated at 0.1-3.0 mg/kg exhibited clonal expansion among the lowest measured.

Collection of blood occurred at baseline, at cycle 4 day 1, and at cycle 7 day 1. Comments on this clone: The antigen is not known.

The TCR was taken from an adult with an advanced solid tumor such as melanoma, head and neck, liver or kidney cancer. The V and J genes are TRBV19 and TRBJ1-5; the D gene is possibly TRBD1 (5 bases). This sample comprised CD4+ or CD8+ T cells sorted from blood, obtained in a trial of the OX40 agonist ivuxolimab. CDR3 in DNA: TGTGCCAGTAGTGGGGGGGGACCCAATCAGCCCCAGCATTTT. It specifies CASSGGGPNQPQHF.